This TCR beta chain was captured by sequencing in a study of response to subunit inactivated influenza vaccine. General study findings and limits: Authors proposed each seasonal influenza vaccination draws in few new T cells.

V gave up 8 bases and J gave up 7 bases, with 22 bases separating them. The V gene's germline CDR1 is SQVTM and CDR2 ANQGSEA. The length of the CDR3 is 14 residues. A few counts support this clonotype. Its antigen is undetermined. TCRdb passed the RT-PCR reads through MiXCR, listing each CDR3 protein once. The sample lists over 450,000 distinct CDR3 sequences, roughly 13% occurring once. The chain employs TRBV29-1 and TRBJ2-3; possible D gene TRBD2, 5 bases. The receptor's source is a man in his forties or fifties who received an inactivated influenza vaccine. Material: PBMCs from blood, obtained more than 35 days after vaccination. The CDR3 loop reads CSLGQDSWSYTQYF. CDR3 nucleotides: TGCAGCCTTGGCCAGGACTCCTGGAGTTATACGCAGTATTTT.